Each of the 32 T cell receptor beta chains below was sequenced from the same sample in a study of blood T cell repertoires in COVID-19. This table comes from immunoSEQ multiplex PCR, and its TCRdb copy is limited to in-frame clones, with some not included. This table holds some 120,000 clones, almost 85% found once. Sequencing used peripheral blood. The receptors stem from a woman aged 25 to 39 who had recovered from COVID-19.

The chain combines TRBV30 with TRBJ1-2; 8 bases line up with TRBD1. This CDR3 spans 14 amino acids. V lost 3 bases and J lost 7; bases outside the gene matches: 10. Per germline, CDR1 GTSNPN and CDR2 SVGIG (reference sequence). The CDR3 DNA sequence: TGTGCCTGGAGCGCCGACAGGGGAAGTAGTGGCTACACCTTC. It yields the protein CAWSADRGSSGYTF.

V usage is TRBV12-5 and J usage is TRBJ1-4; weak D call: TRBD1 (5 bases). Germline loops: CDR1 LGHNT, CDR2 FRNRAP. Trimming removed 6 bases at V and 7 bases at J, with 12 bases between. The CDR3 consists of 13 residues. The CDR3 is CASGHSGGEKLFF. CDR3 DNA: TGTGCTAGTGGCCATTCCGGGGGTGAAAAACTGTTTTTT.

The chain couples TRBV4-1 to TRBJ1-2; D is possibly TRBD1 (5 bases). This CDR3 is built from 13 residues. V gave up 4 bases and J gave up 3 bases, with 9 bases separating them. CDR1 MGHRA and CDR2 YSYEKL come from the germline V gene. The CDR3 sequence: CASSPRDYYGYTF. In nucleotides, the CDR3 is TGCGCCAGCAGCCCCAGGGACTACTATGGCTACACCTTC.

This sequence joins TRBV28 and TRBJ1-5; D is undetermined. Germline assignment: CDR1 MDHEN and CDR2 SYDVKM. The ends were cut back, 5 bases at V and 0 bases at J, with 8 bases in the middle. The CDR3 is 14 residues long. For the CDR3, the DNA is TGTGCCAGCAGTCTATTCTATAGCAATCAGCCCCAGCATTTT. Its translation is CASSLFYSNQPQHF.

The CDR3 region has the DNA TGTGCCAGTGAAACAGGTACCTCTGGAAACACCATATATTTT. This encodes CASETGTSGNTIYF. The V and J genes are TRBV19 and TRBJ1-3; TRBD1 might be the D (5 bases). V dropped 8 bases and J dropped 0 bases, with 11 bases sitting between them. CDR3 size: 14 residues. Germline V gene lookup returns CDR1 LNHDA and CDR2 SQIVND (reference sequence).

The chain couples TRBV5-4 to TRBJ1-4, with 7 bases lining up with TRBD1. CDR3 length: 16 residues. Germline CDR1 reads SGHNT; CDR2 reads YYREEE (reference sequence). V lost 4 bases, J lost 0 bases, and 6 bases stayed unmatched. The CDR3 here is CASSHRQGATNEKLFF. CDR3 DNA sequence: TGTGCCAGCAGCCACAGACAGGGAGCAACTAATGAAAAACTGTTTTTT. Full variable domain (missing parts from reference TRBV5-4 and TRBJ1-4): ETGVTQSPTHLIKTRGQQVTLRCSSQSGHNTVSWYQQALGQGPQFIFQYYREEENGRGNFPPRFSGLQFPNYSSELNVNALELDDSALYLCASSHRQGATNEKLFFGSGTQLSVL.

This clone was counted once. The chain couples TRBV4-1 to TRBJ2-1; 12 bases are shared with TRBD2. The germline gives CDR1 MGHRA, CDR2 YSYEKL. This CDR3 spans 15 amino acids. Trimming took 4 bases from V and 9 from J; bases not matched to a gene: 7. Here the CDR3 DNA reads TGCGCCAGCAGCCCCGAGACTAGCGGGGGAAGTGAGCAGTTCTTC. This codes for CASSPETSGGSEQFF.

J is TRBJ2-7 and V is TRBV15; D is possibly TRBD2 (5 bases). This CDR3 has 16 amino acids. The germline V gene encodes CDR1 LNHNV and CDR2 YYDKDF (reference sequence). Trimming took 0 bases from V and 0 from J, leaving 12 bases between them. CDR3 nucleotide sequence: TGTGCCACCAGCAGAGATCTTCGGGATAACTCCTACGAGCAGTACTTC. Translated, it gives CATSRDLRDNSYEQYF. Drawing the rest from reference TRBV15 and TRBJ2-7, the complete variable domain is DAMVIQNPRYQVTQFGKPVTLSCSQTLNHNVMYWYQQKSSQAPKLLFHYYDKDFNNEADTPDNFQSRRPNTSFCFLDIRSPGLGDTAMYLCATSRDLRDNSYEQYFGPGTRLTVT.

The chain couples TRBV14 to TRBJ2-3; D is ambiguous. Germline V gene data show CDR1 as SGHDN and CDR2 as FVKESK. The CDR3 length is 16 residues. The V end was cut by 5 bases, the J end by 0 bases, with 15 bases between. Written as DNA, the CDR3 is TGTGCCAGCAGCAAACAGCCACAATATAGCACAGATACGCAGTATTTT. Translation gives CASSKQPQYSTDTQYF.

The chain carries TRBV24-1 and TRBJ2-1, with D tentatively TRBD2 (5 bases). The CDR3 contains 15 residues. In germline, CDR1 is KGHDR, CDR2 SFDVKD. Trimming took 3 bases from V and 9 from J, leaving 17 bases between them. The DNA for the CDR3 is TGTGCCACCAGTGATATGAGGGAAAATTTCGGTGAGCAGTTCTTC. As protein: CATSDMRENFGEQFF.

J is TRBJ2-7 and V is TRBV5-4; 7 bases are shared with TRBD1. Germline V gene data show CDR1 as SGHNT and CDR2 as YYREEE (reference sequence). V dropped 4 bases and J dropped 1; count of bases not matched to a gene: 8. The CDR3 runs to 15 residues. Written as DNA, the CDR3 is TGTGCCAGCAGCGTCGGGACAGTGAGTTCCTACGAGCAGTACTTC. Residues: CASSVGTVSSYEQYF.

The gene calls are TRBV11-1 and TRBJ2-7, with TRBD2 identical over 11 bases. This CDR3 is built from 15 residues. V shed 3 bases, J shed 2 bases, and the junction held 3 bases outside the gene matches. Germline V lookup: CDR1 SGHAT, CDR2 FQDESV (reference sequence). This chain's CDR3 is CASSLTSGATYEQYF. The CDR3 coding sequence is TGTGCCAGCAGCTTGACTAGCGGGGCTACCTACGAGCAGTACTTC. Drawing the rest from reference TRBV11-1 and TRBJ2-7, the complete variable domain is EAEVAQSPRYKITEKSQAVAFWCDPISGHATLYWYRQILGQGPELLVQFQDESVVDDSQLPKDRFSAERLKGVDSTLKIQPAELGDSAMYLCASSLTSGATYEQYFGPGTRLTVT.

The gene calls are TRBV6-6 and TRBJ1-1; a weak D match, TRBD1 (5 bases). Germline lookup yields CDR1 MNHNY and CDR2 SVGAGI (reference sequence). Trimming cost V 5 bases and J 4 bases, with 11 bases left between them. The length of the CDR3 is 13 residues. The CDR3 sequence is CASSRQFSTEAFF. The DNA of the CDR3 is TGTGCCAGCAGTCGACAGTTTTCCACTGAAGCTTTCTTT.

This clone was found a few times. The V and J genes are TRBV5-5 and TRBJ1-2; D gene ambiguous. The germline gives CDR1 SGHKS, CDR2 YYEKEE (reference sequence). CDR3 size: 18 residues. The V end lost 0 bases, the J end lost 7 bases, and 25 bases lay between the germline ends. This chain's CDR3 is CASSLATSTAASRGGYTF. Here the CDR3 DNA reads TGTGCCAGCAGCTTGGCAACCTCCACTGCTGCCTCTCGTGGTGGCTACACCTTC.

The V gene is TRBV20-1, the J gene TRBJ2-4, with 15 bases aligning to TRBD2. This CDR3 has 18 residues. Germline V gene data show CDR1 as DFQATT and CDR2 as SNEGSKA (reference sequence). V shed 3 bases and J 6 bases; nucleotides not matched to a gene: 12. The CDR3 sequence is CSASGLAGGQGVGNIQYF. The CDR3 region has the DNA TGCAGTGCTAGTGGACTAGCGGGAGGGCAGGGAGTGGGAAACATTCAGTACTTC.

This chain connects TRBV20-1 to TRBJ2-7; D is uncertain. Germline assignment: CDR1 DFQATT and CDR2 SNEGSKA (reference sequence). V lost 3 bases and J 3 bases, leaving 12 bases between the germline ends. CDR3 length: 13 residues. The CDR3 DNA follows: TGCAGTGCTAGTAGTCAGGTCCGCTACGAGCAGTACTTC. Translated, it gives CSASSQVRYEQYF.

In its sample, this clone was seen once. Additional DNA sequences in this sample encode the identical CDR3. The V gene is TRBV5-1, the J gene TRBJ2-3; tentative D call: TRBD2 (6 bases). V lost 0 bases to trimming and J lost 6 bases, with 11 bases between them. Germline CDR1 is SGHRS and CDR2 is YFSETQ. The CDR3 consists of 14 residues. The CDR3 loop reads CASSLAGGTDTQYF. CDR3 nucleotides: TGCGCCAGCAGCTTGGCTGGCGGGACGGATACGCAGTATTTT.

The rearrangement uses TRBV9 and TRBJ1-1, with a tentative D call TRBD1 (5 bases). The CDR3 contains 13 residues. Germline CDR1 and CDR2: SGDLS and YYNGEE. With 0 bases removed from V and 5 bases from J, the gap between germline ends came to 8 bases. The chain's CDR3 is CASSVGTLTEAFF. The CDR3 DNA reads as TGTGCCAGCAGCGTAGGGACACTGACTGAAGCTTTCTTT.

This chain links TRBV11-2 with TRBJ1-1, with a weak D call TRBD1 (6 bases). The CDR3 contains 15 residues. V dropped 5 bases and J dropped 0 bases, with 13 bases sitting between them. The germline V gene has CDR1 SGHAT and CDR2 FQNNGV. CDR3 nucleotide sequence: TGTGCCAGCAGCATCCGACAGGATCTGAACACTGAAGCTTTCTTT. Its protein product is CASSIRQDLNTEAFF.

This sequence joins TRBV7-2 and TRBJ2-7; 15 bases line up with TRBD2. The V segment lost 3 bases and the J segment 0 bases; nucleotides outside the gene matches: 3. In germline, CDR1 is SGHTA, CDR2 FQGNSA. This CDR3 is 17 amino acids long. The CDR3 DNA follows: TGTGCCAGCAGCTTGGGACTAGCGGGAGGTACCTCCTACGAGCAGTACTTC. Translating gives CASSLGLAGGTSYEQYF.

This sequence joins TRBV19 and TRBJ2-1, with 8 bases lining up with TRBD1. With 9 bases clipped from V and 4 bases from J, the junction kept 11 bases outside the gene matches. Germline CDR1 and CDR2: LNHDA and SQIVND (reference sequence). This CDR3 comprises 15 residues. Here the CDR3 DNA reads TGTGCCAGCCATCCCCGGGACAGGAGATACAATGAGCAGTTCTTC. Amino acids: CASHPRDRRYNEQFF.

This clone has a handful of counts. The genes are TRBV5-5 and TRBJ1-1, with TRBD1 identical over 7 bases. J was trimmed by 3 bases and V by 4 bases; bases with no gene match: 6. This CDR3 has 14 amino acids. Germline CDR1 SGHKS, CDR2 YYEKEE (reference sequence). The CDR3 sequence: CASSQGVQYTEAFF. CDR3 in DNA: TGTGCCAGCAGCCAGGGGGTTCAATACACTGAAGCTTTCTTT.

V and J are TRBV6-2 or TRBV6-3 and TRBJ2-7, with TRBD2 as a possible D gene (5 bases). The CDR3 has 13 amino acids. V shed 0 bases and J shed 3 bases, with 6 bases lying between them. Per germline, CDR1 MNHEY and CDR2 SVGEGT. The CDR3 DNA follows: TGTGCCAGCAGTTACTCTGACTACTACGAGCAGTACTTC. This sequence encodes CASSYSDYYEQYF.

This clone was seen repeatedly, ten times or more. The CDR3 DNA sequence: TGTGCCAGCAGGAAATTCACAGGGAGCCCCGGGGAGCTGTTTTTT. Translation gives CASRKFTGSPGELFF. The chain links TRBV2 to TRBJ2-2; D perhaps matches TRBD1 (6 bases). CDR1 and CDR2 (germline): SNHLY, FYNNEI. V lost 6 bases to trimming and J lost 6 bases, with 17 bases between them. This CDR3 has 15 amino acids.

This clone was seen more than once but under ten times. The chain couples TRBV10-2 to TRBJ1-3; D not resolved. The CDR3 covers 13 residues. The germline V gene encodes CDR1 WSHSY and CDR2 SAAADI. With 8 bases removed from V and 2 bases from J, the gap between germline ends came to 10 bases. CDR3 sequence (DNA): TGCGCCAGCGCTGGGAGTCCTGGAAACACCATATATTTT. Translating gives CASAGSPGNTIYF.

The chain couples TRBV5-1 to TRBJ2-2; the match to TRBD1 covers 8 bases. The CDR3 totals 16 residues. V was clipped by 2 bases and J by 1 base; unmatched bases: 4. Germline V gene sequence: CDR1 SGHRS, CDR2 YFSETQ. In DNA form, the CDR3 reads TGCGCCAGCAGCTTTGGGGACAGGAGGAACACCGGGGAGCTGTTTTTT. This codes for CASSFGDRRNTGELFF.

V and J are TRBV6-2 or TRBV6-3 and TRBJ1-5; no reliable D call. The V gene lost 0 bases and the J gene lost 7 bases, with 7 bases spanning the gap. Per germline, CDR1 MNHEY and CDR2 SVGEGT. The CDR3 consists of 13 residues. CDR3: CASSYSGPQPQHF. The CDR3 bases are TGTGCCAGCAGTTACTCGGGCCCACAGCCCCAGCATTTT.

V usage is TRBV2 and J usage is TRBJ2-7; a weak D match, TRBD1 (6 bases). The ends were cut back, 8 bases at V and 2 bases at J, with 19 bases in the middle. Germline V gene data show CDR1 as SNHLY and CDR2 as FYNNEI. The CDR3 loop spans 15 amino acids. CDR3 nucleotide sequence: TGTGCCAGCCGGGCGTTCACAGGGACGACCTACGAGCAGTACTTC. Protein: CASRAFTGTTYEQYF. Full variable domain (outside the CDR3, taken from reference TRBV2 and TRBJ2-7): EPEVTQTPSHQVTQMGQEVILRCVPISNHLYFYWYRQILGQKVEFLVSFYNNEISEKSEIFDDQFSVERPDGSNFTLKIRSTKLEDSAMYFCASRAFTGTTYEQYFGPGTRLTVT.

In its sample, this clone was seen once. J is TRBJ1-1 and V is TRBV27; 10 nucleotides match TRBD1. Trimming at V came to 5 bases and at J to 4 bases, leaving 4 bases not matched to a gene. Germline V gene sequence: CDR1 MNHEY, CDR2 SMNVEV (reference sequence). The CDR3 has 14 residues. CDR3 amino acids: CASSARTGGTEAFF. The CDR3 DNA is TGTGCCAGCAGTGCAAGGACAGGGGGCACTGAAGCTTTCTTT.

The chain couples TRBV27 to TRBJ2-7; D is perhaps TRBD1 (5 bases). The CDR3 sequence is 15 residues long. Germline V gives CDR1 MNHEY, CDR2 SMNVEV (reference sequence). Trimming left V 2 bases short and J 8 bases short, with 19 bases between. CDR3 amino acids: CASSLGSSRGFKQYF. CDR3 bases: TGTGCCAGCAGTTTAGGATCGTCTAGGGGCTTTAAGCAGTACTTC.

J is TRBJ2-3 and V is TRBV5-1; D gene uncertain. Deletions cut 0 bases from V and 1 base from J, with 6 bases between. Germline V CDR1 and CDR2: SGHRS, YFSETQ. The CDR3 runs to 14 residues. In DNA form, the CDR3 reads TGCGCCAGCAGCTTGGCCCCGGGCACAGATACGCAGTATTTT. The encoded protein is CASSLAPGTDTQYF.

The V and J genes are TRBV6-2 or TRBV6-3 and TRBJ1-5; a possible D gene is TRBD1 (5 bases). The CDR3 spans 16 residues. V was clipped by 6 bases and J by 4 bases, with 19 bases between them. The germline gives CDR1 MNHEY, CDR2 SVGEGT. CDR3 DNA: TGTGCCAGCAGCCCTGGGTGGCAGGGTGGTAATCAGCCCCAGCATTTT. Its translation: CASSPGWQGGNQPQHF.